The 32 T cell receptor beta chains below come from one sample, sequenced in a study of T cells in Graves' hyperthyroidism and ophthalmopathy. TCR beta CDR3 sequences were amplified from RNA transcripts. During a first-round RT-PCR of the TCR CDR3, the HTBI primer set was used. One entry per CDR3 protein, called by TCRdb with MiXCR from the multiplex PCR reads. Among about 380,000 distinct CDR3 sequences, roughly 15% were seen once, and the ten largest hold roughly 21%. The sample consisted of blood. All receptors derive from a woman in her thirties with Graves' ophthalmopathy.

This clonotype has more than one count but fewer than ten. The V call is TRBV5-4, the J call TRBJ1-6; D is uncertain. This CDR3 region has 16 residues. Germline V gives CDR1 SGHNT, CDR2 YYREEE (reference sequence). V dropped 3 bases and J dropped 8 bases, with 18 bases sitting between them. The CDR3 region is CASSSLIAGSDSPLHF. The CDR3 DNA reads as TGTGCCAGCAGCTCTTTGATCGCTGGATCGGATTCACCCCTCCACTTT.

The chain links TRBV2 to TRBJ1-5; TRBD1 is a possible D gene (6 bases). This CDR3 has 15 amino acids. Trimming cost V 5 bases and J 7 bases, with 18 bases left between them. CDR1 and CDR2 (germline): SNHLY, FYNNEI. CDR3 nucleotides: TGTGCCAGCAGTTCCTACAGGGTTCCGGGGCAGCCCCAGCATTTT. As protein: CASSSYRVPGQPQHF.

This clonotype occurred many times. V gene TRBV20-1 combines with J gene TRBJ1-2; weak D call: TRBD1 (5 bases). Between the trimmed V and J ends, which lost 0 bases and 7 bases, there was a span of 9 bases. This CDR3 is built from 12 residues. Germline V CDR1 and CDR2: DFQATT, SNEGSKA (reference sequence). CDR3 loop: CSARDQGVGYTF. CDR3 bases: TGCAGTGCTAGAGACCAAGGGGTTGGCTACACCTTC.

This clonotype was counted ten times or more. The chain combines TRBV20-1 with TRBJ2-7; 11 nucleotides align to TRBD1. Germline V gene sequence: CDR1 DFQATT, CDR2 SNEGSKA (reference sequence). CDR3 length: 13 amino acids. The junction had 3 bases not matched to a gene; V was cut back by 4 bases and J by 4 bases. This CDR3 is CSAIGQGAYEQYF. The CDR3 DNA reads TGCAGTGCTATAGGACAGGGGGCGTACGAGCAGTACTTC.

As for this clonotype: Possible read error: a much larger clone is one base away. In DNA form, the CDR3 reads TGTGCCAGCAGCCAAGATGGCGCAGATACGCAGTATTTT. Protein sequence: CASSQDGADTQYF. The genes are TRBV14 and TRBJ2-3; D unresolved. V was cut by 0 bases and J by 4 bases, with 5 bases left in between. Germline V gene sequence: CDR1 SGHDN, CDR2 FVKESK. The CDR3 sequence is 13 residues long.

The chain uses TRBV6-1 and TRBJ2-7; 11 nucleotides align to TRBD2. Per the germline V gene, CDR1 is MNHNS and CDR2 is SASEGT. This CDR3 has 15 amino acids. After removal of 5 bases from V and 5 bases from J, the junction contained 8 bases not matched to a gene. The CDR3, as DNA: TGTGCCAGCAGTCACTTTAGCGGGGGGGCCGACGAGCAGTACTTC. It specifies CASSHFSGGADEQYF.

This clonotype came up many times. The rearrangement links TRBV6-1 to TRBJ1-6; D may be TRBD1 (6 bases). The CDR3 totals 15 residues. Germline assignment: CDR1 MNHNS and CDR2 SASEGT. V was pared by 7 bases and J by 10 bases, with 20 bases between. CDR3 in DNA: TGTGCCAGCACCCACCCTCGGGGGGCAGGGTCACCCCTCCACTTT. Protein: CASTHPRGAGSPLHF.

This clonotype was observed a few times. The V call is TRBV10-1, the J call TRBJ2-3, with D perhaps TRBD1 (5 bases). The CDR3 extends over 15 amino acids. Germline V gene sequence: CDR1 WNHNN, CDR2 SYGVQD (reference sequence). V lost 4 bases, J lost 6 bases, and 17 bases lay in between. CDR3 loop: CASSGGSKGSDTQYF. DNA of the CDR3: TGCGCCAGCAGTGGTGGCTCCAAGGGGTCGGATACGCAGTATTTT.

This clonotype was detected a few times. This rearrangement joins TRBV7-2 to TRBJ2-1; 8 positions agree with TRBD2. This CDR3 region has 14 residues. J gave up 8 bases and V 2 bases, and 5 bases lay outside the gene matches. Looked up from germline, CDR1 is SGHTA and CDR2 is FQGNSA. The CDR3 spells CASSLMRGAYEQFF. CDR3 DNA sequence: TGTGCCAGCAGCTTAATGCGGGGGGCCTATGAGCAGTTCTTC.

This clonotype was seen repeatedly, ten times or more. This rearrangement joins TRBV13 to TRBJ2-7, with 12 positions matching TRBD2. V shed 4 bases and J 0 bases; nucleotides not matched to a gene: 1. The germline V gene encodes CDR1 PRHDT and CDR2 FYEKMQ (reference sequence). The CDR3 length is 15 residues. CDR3 sequence reads: CASSSLAGGSYEQYF. The CDR3 DNA reads as TGTGCCAGCAGCTCACTAGCGGGGGGCTCCTACGAGCAGTACTTC.

This clonotype has ten or more counts. The chain employs TRBV18 and TRBJ1-1; TRBD1 agrees at 10 bases. Unmatched junction bases numbered 4, after V lost 3 bases and J lost 3 bases. The CDR3 has 15 amino acids. Germline CDR1 reads KGHSH; CDR2 reads LQKENI. The CDR3 sequence is CASSPRQGADTEAFF. CDR3 bases: TGTGCCAGCTCACCCCGACAGGGGGCGGACACTGAAGCTTTCTTT.

The chain carries TRBV5-1 and TRBJ2-3, with 13 bases that match TRBD2. CDR1 is SGHRS, CDR2 YFSETQ, per germline. The CDR3 is 16 residues long. V was pared by 4 bases and J by 1 base, with 3 bases of the junction left unmatched. The CDR3 is CASSTGLAGGTDTQYF. CDR3 DNA: TGCGCCAGCAGCACCGGACTAGCGGGGGGCACAGATACGCAGTATTTT.

There are a few counts of this clonotype. The rearrangement joins TRBV6-1 to TRBJ1-4, with D possibly matching TRBD1 (5 bases). CDR1 and CDR2 (germline): MNHNS, SASEGT. This CDR3 has 13 amino acids. Trimming left V 5 bases short and J 8 bases short, with 12 bases between. CDR3 sequence (DNA): TGTGCCAGCAGTTCCAGGGCCGGGGAAAAACTGTTTTTT. It yields the protein CASSSRAGEKLFF.

This clonotype showed up many times. The chain carries TRBV6-1 and TRBJ2-1; no clear D. There are 14 residues in the CDR3. V was trimmed by 2 bases and J by 9 bases, leaving 14 bases between them. The germline gives CDR1 MNHNS, CDR2 SASEGT. The CDR3 here is CASSELYLAGEQFF. The CDR3 DNA follows: TGTGCCAGCAGTGAACTGTACCTGGCAGGTGAGCAGTTCTTC.

This clonotype was recorded at least ten times. This rearrangement joins TRBV11-2 to TRBJ1-6; a possible D gene is TRBD1 (5 bases). Germline assignment: CDR1 SGHAT and CDR2 FQNNGV. Trimming took off 5 bases at V and 4 bases at J, with 21 bases between the two ends. This CDR3 is built from 18 residues. The CDR3 DNA reads TGTGCCAGCAGCAGACATGCAGGGAAGGGGTTTTATAATTCACCCCTCCACTTT. The encoded protein is CASSRHAGKGFYNSPLHF.

The table lists this clonotype with many counts. The chain joins TRBV27 to TRBJ2-3, with 8 bases aligning to TRBD2. CDR3 length: 14 residues. CDR1 and CDR2 (germline): MNHEY, SMNVEV (reference sequence). V lost 5 bases and J lost 5; bases outside the gene matches: 6. The CDR3 protein is CASSIGLARDTQYF. The CDR3 DNA is TGTGCCAGCAGTATCGGACTAGCAAGAGATACGCAGTATTTT.

This clonotype showed up many times. The genes are TRBV15 and TRBJ1-4; 7 bases fit TRBD1. Trimming removed 3 bases from V and 0 bases from J; junction bases left unmatched: 4. The CDR3 runs to 16 residues. In germline, CDR1 is LNHNV, CDR2 YYDKDF (reference sequence). For the CDR3, the DNA is TGTGCCACCAGCAGCGACAGGGATGCAACTAATGAAAAACTGTTTTTT. Translation gives CATSSDRDATNEKLFF.

This clonotype was counted ten times or more. The chain recombines TRBV7-2 with TRBJ2-2; D might be TRBD2 (6 bases). V was pared by 2 bases and J by 1 base, with 8 bases between. The CDR3 has 15 residues. The germline gives CDR1 SGHTA, CDR2 FQGNSA. As DNA, the CDR3 is TGTGCCAGCAGCTTAAGTAGCGGGAACACCGGGGAGCTGTTTTTT. This codes for CASSLSSGNTGELFF. Variable domain in full (rest from reference TRBV7-2 and TRBJ2-2): GAGVSQSPSNKVTEKGKDVELRCDPISGHTALYWYRQSLGQGLEFLIYFQGNSAPDKSGLPSDRFSAERTGGSVSTLTIQRTQQEDSAVYLCASSLSSGNTGELFFGEGSRLTVL.

This clonotype came up many times. The J gene is TRBJ1-2, the V gene TRBV29-1, with D uncertain. V was trimmed by 6 bases and J by 1 base, leaving 9 bases between them. This CDR3 is built from 12 residues. Germline CDR1 reads SQVTM; CDR2 reads ANQGSEA. As DNA, the CDR3 is TGCAGCGTGCAGGTGGATAACTATGGCTACACCTTC. Encoded protein: CSVQVDNYGYTF. The full variable domain, in which reference TRBV29-1 and TRBJ1-2 provide the parts outside the CDR3, is SAVISQKPSRDICQRGTSLTIQCQVDSQVTMMFWYRQQPGQSLTLIATANQGSEATYESGFVIDKFPISRPNLTFSTLTVSNMSPEDSSIYLCSVQVDNYGYTFGSGTRLTVV.

This clonotype was picked up many times. Germline and junction disagree at one end, which may indicate a read error. The chain couples TRBV6-1 to TRBJ1-4; weak D call: TRBD1 (5 bases). Germline V gene lookup returns CDR1 MNHNS and CDR2 SASEGT. This CDR3 has 14 amino acids. In nucleotides, the CDR3 is TGTGCCAGCTGTGAAGGGGTCGCTAATGAAAAACTGTTTTTT. As protein: CASCEGVANEKLFF.

This clonotype was found many times. The chain joins TRBV7-2 to TRBJ2-2; no reliable D call. Trimming took 3 bases from V and 0 from J, leaving 11 bases between them. Looked up from germline, CDR1 is SGHTA and CDR2 is FQGNSA. This CDR3 has 16 residues. The CDR3 DNA reads as TGTGCCAGCAGCTTTGGTCTCGTCACGAACACCGGGGAGCTGTTTTTT. Amino acid sequence: CASSFGLVTNTGELFF.

This clonotype was observed a handful of times. The chain links TRBV20-1 to TRBJ2-3, with D perhaps given as TRBD1 or TRBD2 (5 bases each). V shed 6 bases and J shed 2 bases, with 9 bases lying between them. The germline gives CDR1 DFQATT, CDR2 SNEGSKA (reference sequence). The CDR3 is made up of 12 amino acids. This CDR3 is CSAGDDTDTQYF. The CDR3 DNA follows: TGCAGTGCAGGGGACGACACAGATACGCAGTATTTT.

This clonotype was counted between two and nine times. The chain uses TRBV27 and TRBJ2-5, with 7 bases identical to TRBD2. CDR3 length: 21 residues. Trimming cost V 0 bases and J 1 base; bases outside gene matches: 20. Germline V CDR1 and CDR2: MNHEY, SMNVEV (reference sequence). This CDR3 reads CASSLSGGFAGVKPGQETQYF. As DNA, the CDR3 is TGTGCCAGCAGTTTATCGGGGGGTTTTGCGGGGGTGAAACCGGGCCAAGAGACCCAGTACTTC.

This clonotype came up many times. The V call is TRBV27, the J call TRBJ2-7, with 7 positions matching TRBD2. Germline assignment: CDR1 MNHEY and CDR2 SMNVEV (reference sequence). V gave up 4 bases and J gave up 2 bases; unmatched junction bases: 5. The CDR3 extends over 14 amino acids. CDR3 loop: CASSYGGGAYEQYF. CDR3 in DNA: TGTGCCAGCAGTTACGGTGGGGGGGCCTACGAGCAGTACTTC.

This clonotype was seen only a few times. The genes are TRBV19 and TRBJ1-5; TRBD1 agrees at 8 bases. V lost 6 bases and J lost 6; bases outside the gene matches: 4. The CDR3 totals 13 residues. From germline, CDR1 is LNHDA and CDR2 SQIVND (reference sequence). The CDR3 sequence: CASRTGVFQPQHF. CDR3 bases: TGTGCCAGTAGGACAGGGGTTTTTCAGCCCCAGCATTTT.

This sequence joins TRBV6-1 and TRBJ1-6, with no clear D. CDR3 size: 12 residues. Germline CDR1 and CDR2: MNHNS and SASEGT. V shed 11 bases and J shed 7 bases, with 12 bases lying between them. CDR3 region: CADEPWNSPLHF. The DNA of the CDR3 is TGTGCCGACGAGCCATGGAATTCACCCCTCCACTTT.

This clonotype came up many times. The CDR3 bases are TGTGCCAGCATGTCGGGGGGCGTCCCGGATACGCAGTATTTT. Translating it yields CASMSGGVPDTQYF. The chain employs TRBV12-3 or TRBV12-4 and TRBJ2-3; perhaps TRBD2 as D (7 bases). There are 14 residues in the CDR3. The germline V and J ends were trimmed by 7 bases and 6 bases, with 17 bases remaining between them.

Ten or more counts support this clonotype. V gene TRBV10-2 combines with J gene TRBJ1-2; 7 bases agree with TRBD1. Germline V gene lookup returns CDR1 WSHSY and CDR2 SAAADI. The CDR3 contains 15 residues. The ends lost 3 bases at V and 3 bases at J; junction bases unmatched: 7. This chain's CDR3 is CASSDLGGRDYGYTF. CDR3 bases: TGCGCCAGCAGTGACCTAGGGGGCCGTGACTATGGCTACACCTTC.

At least ten counts were recorded for this clonotype. The chain carries TRBV11-2 and TRBJ1-1, with a weak D call TRBD1 (5 bases). Trimming removed 6 bases from V and 3 bases from J, with 8 bases in between. There are 12 residues in the CDR3. Per germline, CDR1 SGHAT and CDR2 FQNNGV. The CDR3 reads CASRGTDTEAFF. As DNA, the CDR3 is TGTGCCAGCAGGGGGACGGACACTGAAGCTTTCTTT.

This clonotype has a count of ten or more. The chain joins TRBV11-3 to TRBJ2-3; 11 bases line up with TRBD2. The germline gives CDR1 SGHNT, CDR2 YENEEA. The ends lost 4 bases at V and 0 bases at J; junction bases unmatched: 3. The CDR3 loop spans 16 amino acids. The CDR3 DNA follows: TGTGCCAGCAGCTCCCGACTAGCGGGAAGCACAGATACGCAGTATTTT. Translating gives CASSSRLAGSTDTQYF. Drawing the rest from reference TRBV11-3 and TRBJ2-3, the complete variable domain is EAGVVQSPRYKIIEKKQPVAFWCNPISGHNTLYWYLQNLGQGPELLIRYENEEAVDDSQLPKDRFSAERLKGVDSTLKIQPAELGDSAVYLCASSSRLAGSTDTQYFGPGTRLTVL.

This clonotype has only a few counts. The rearrangement uses TRBV6-1 and TRBJ2-3, with a weak D call TRBD2 (5 bases). This CDR3 is 16 amino acids long. The V gene's germline CDR1 is MNHNS and CDR2 SASEGT. Trimming took 6 bases from V and 2 from J, leaving 18 bases between them. The CDR3 DNA reads TGTGCCAGCAGCCTAAGCCAAAGCGGATCCACAGATACGCAGTATTTT. Protein sequence: CASSLSQSGSTDTQYF.

This clonotype was seen at least ten times. Written as DNA, the CDR3 is TGTGCCAGCAGCTTAGGGGACAGACGACAAGAGACCCAGTACTTC. As protein: CASSLGDRRQETQYF. This chain uses TRBV7-2 with TRBJ2-5, with 7 positions matching TRBD1. After removal of 1 base from V and 2 bases from J, the junction contained 4 bases not matched to a gene. The V gene's germline CDR1 is SGHTA and CDR2 FQGNSA. This CDR3 is 15 amino acids long.